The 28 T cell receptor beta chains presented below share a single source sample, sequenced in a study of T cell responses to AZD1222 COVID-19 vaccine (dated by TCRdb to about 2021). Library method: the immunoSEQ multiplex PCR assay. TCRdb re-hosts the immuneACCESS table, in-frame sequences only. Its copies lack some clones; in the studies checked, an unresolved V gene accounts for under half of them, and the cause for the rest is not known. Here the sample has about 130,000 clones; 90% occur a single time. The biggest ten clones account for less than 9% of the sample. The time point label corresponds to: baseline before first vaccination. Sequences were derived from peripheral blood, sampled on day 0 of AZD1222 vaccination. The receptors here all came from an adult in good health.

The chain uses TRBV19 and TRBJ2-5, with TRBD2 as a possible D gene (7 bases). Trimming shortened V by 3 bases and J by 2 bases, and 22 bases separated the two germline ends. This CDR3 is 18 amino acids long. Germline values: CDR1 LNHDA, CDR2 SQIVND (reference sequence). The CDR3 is CASSIGPWGGGLQETQYF. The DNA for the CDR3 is TGTGCCAGTAGTATCGGCCCCTGGGGCGGGGGCCTGCAAGAGACCCAGTACTTC.

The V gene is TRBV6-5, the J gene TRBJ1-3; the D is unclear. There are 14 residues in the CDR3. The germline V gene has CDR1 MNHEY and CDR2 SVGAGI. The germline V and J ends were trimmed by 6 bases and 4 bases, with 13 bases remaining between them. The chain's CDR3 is CASSLQPGGNTIYF. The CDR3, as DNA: TGTGCCAGCAGCCTCCAACCAGGAGGAAACACCATATATTTT.

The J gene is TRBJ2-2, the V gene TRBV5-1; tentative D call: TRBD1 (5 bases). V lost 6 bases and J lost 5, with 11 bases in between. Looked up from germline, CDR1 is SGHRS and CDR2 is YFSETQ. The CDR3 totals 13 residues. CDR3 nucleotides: TGCGCCAGCAAGGGGCAGGGTACCGGGGAGCTGTTTTTT. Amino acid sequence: CASKGQGTGELFF.

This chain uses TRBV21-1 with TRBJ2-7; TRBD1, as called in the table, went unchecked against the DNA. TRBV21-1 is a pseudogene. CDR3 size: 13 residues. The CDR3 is CASSKTGPYEQYF. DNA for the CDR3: TGTGCCAGCAGTAAGACAGGCCCCTACGAGCAGTACTTC.

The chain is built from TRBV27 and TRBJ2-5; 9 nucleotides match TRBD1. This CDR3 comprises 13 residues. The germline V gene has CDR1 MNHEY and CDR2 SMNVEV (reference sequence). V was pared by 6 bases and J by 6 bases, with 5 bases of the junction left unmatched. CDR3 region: CASSWTGEKTQYF. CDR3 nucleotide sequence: TGTGCCAGCAGCTGGACAGGGGAGAAGACCCAGTACTTC.

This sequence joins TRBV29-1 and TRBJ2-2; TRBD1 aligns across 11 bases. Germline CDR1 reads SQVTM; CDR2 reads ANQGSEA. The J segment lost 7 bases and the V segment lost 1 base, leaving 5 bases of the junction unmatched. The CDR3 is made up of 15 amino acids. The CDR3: CSVEVDRGRLGELFF. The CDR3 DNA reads TGCAGCGTTGAAGTGGACAGGGGGCGACTCGGGGAGCTGTTTTTT.

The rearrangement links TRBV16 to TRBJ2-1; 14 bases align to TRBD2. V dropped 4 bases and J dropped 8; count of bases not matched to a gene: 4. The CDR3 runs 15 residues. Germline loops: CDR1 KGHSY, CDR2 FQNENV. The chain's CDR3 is CASSPRLAGGHEQFF. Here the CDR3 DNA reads TGTGCCAGCAGCCCCCGACTAGCGGGGGGGCATGAGCAGTTCTTC.

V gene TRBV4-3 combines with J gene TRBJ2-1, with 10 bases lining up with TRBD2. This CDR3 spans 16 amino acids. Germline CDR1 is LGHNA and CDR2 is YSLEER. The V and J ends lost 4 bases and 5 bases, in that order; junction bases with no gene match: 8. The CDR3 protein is CASSPYSGGTNNEQFF. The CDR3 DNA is TGCGCCAGCAGCCCATATAGCGGGGGGACTAACAATGAGCAGTTCTTC.

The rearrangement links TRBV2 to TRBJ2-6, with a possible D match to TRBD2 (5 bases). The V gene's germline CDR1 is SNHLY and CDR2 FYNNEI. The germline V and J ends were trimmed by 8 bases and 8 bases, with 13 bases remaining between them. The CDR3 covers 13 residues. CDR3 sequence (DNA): TGTGCCAGCTGCGAATGGGAGACCAACGTCCTGACTTTC. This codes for CASCEWETNVLTF.

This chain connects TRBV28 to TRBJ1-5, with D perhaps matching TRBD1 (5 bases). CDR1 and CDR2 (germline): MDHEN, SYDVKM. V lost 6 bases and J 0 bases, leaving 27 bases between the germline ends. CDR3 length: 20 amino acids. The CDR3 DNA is TGTGCCAGCAGCCCGATATTGGGGGGAAAGACCGAATATAGCAATCAGCCCCAGCATTTT. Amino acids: CASSPILGGKTEYSNQPQHF.

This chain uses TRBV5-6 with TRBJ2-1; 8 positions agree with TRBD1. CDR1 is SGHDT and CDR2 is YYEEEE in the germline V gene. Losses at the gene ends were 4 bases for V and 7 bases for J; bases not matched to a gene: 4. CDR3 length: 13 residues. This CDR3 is CASSGTGRNEQFF. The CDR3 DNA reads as TGTGCCAGCAGCGGGACAGGTAGGAATGAGCAGTTCTTC.

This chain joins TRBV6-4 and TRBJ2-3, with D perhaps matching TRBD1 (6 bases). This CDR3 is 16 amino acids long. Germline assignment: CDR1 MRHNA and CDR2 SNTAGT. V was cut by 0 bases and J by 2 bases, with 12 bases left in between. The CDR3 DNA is TGTGCCAGCAGTGACTCGGCGGCAGGGGTCACAGATACGCAGTATTTT. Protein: CASSDSAAGVTDTQYF.

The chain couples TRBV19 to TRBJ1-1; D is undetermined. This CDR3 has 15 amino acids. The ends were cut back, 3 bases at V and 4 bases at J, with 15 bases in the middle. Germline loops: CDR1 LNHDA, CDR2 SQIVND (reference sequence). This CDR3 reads CASSIGGSGGTEAFF. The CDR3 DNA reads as TGTGCCAGTAGTATCGGAGGGAGCGGAGGCACTGAAGCTTTCTTT.

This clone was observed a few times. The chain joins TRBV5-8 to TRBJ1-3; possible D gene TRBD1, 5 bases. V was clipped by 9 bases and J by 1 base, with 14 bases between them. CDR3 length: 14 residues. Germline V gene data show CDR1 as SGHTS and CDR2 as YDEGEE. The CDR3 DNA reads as TGTGCCATCCGCTCGGGGACTTCTGGAAACACCATATATTTT. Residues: CAIRSGTSGNTIYF.

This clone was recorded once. The CDR3 sequence is CASRTGGNTGELFF. The DNA of the CDR3 is TGTGCCAGCAGGACAGGGGGTAACACCGGGGAGCTGTTTTTT. The chain recombines TRBV6-5 with TRBJ2-2; 9 bases align to TRBD1. Germline CDR1 MNHEY, CDR2 SVGAGI. Trimming removed 6 bases from V and 2 bases from J; junction bases left unmatched: 1. The CDR3 consists of 14 residues.

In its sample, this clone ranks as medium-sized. The CDR3 region is CASSYPGQGYEQYF. The CDR3 nucleotides are TGTGCCAGCAGTTATCCGGGACAGGGCTACGAGCAGTACTTC. This sequence joins TRBV28 and TRBJ2-7, with TRBD1 matching 9 bases. The CDR3 length is 14 residues. The germline V gene encodes CDR1 MDHEN and CDR2 SYDVKM. The junction had 4 bases not matched to a gene; V was cut back by 4 bases and J by 3 bases. Variable domain in full (rest from reference TRBV28 and TRBJ2-7): DVKVTQSSRYLVKRTGEKVFLECVQDMDHENMFWYRQDPGLGLRLIYFSYDVKMKEKGDIPEGYSVSREKKERFSLILESASTNQTSMYLCASSYPGQGYEQYFGPGTRLTVT.

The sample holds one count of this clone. The CDR3 is CASSQDQTDQPQHF. CDR3 DNA sequence: TGCGCCAGCAGCCAAGATCAAACAGACCAGCCCCAGCATTTT. The chain carries TRBV4-3 and TRBJ1-5; the D is unclear. Germline V gene sequence: CDR1 LGHNA, CDR2 YSLEER. V was trimmed by 0 bases and J by 7 bases, leaving 10 bases between them. The CDR3 covers 14 residues.

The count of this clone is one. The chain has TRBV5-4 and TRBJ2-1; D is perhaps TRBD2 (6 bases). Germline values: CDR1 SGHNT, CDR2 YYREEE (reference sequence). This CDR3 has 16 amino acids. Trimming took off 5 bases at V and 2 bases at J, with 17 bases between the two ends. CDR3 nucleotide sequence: TGTGCCAGCAGTGGGGCGGGGCTGGTGACCTACAATGAGCAGTTCTTC. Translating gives CASSGAGLVTYNEQFF. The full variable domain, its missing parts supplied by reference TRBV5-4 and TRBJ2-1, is ETGVTQSPTHLIKTRGQQVTLRCSSQSGHNTVSWYQQALGQGPQFIFQYYREEENGRGNFPPRFSGLQFPNYSSELNVNALELDDSALYLCASSGAGLVTYNEQFFGPGTRLTVL.

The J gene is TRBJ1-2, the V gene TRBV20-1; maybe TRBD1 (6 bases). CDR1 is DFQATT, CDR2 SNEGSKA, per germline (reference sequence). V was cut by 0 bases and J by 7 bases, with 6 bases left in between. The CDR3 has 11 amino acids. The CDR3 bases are TGCAGTGCTAGAGACAGGGGTGGCTACACCTTC. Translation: CSARDRGGYTF.

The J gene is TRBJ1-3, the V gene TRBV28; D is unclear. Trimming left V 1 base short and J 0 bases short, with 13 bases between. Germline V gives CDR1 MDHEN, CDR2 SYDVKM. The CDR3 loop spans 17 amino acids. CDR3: CASSLFLRQPSGNTIYF. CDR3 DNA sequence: TGTGCCAGCAGTTTATTCTTGAGGCAGCCCTCTGGAAACACCATATATTTT.

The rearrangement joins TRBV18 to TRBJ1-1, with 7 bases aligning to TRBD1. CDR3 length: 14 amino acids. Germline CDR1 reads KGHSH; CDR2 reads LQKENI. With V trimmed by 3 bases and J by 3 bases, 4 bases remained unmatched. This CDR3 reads CASSPPGQYTEAFF. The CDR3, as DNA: TGTGCCAGCTCACCCCCGGGACAGTACACTGAAGCTTTCTTT.

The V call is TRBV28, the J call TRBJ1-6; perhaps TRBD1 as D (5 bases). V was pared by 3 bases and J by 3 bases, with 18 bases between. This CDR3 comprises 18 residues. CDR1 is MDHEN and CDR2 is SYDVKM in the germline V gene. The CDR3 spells CASSLDMETAVYNSPLHF. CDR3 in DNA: TGTGCCAGCAGTTTGGACATGGAGACAGCTGTCTATAATTCACCCCTCCACTTT.

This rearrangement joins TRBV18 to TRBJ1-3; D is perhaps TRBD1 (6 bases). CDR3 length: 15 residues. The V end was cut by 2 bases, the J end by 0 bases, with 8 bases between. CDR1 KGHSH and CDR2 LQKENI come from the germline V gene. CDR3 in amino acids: CASSPADSSGNTIYF. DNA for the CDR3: TGTGCCAGCTCACCAGCGGACAGCTCTGGAAACACCATATATTTT.

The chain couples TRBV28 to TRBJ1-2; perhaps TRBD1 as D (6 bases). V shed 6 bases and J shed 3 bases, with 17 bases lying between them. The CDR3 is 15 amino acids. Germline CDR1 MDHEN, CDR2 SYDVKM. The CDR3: CASSFSQGHHYGYTF. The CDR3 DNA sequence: TGTGCCAGCAGCTTTTCTCAGGGGCACCACTATGGCTACACCTTC.

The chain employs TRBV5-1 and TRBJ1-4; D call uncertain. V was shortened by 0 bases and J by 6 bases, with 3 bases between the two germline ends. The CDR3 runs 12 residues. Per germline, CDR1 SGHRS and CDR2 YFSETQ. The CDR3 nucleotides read TGCGCCAGCAGCTTGGAAGATGAAAAACTGTTTTTT. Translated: CASSLEDEKLFF.

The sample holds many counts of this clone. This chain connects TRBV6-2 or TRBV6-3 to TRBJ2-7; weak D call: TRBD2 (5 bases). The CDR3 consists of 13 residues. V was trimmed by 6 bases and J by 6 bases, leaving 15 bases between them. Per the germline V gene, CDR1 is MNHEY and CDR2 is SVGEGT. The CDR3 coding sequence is TGTGCCAGCAGCCTCCGGGCCGAGGGCGAGCAGTACTTC. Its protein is CASSLRAEGEQYF.

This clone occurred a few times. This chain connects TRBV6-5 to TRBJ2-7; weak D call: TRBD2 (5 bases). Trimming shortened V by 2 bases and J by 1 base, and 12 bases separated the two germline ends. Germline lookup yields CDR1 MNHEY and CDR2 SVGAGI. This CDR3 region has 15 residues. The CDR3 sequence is CASSYTGEGSYEQYF. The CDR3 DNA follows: TGTGCCAGCAGTTACACTGGTGAGGGTTCCTACGAGCAGTACTTC.

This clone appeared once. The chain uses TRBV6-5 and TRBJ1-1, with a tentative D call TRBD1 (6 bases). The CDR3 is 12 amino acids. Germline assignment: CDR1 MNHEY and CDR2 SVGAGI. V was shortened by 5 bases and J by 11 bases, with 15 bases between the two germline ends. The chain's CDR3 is CASSRLQGGAFF. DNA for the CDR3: TGTGCCAGCAGTCGACTACAGGGAGGCGCTTTCTTT.